A single sample gave rise to the 2 T cell receptor beta chains below, sequenced in a study of cytotoxic CD8 clonotypes in ibrutinib-treated CLL. The table came from immunoSEQ multiplex PCR; TCRdb's copy has only in-frame clones and leaves some out. The table shows under 200,000 clones, with approximately 77% occurring only once. This specimen was PBMCs, taken after 12 months of ibrutinib treatment. The receptors shown here come from a human donor with chronic lymphocytic leukemia.

The rearrangement joins TRBV30 to TRBJ1-5, with 8 bases matching TRBD1. With 0 bases clipped from V and 4 bases from J, the junction kept 5 bases outside the gene matches. In germline, CDR1 is GTSNPN, CDR2 SVGIG (reference sequence). The CDR3 has 15 amino acids. Written as DNA, the CDR3 is TGTGCCTGGAGTGTAGGGGACAGGTTTAATCAGCCCCAGCATTTT. Translating it yields CAWSVGDRFNQPQHF. Together with reference TRBV30 and TRBJ1-5, the CDR3 gives the full variable domain: SQTIHQWPATLVQPVGSPLSLECTVEGTSNPNLYWYRQAAGRGLQLLFYSVGIGQISSEVPQNLSASRPQDRQFILSSKKLLLSDSGFYLCAWSVGDRFNQPQHFGDGTRLSIL.

The gene calls are TRBV6-6 and TRBJ2-3; D is undetermined. CDR1 is MNHNY, CDR2 SVGAGI, per germline (reference sequence). V dropped 5 bases and J dropped 5 bases, with 8 bases sitting between them. The CDR3 has 12 amino acids. In nucleotides, the CDR3 is TGTGCCAGCAGTCCGAGTGGAGATACGCAGTATTTT. Translated, it gives CASSPSGDTQYF.